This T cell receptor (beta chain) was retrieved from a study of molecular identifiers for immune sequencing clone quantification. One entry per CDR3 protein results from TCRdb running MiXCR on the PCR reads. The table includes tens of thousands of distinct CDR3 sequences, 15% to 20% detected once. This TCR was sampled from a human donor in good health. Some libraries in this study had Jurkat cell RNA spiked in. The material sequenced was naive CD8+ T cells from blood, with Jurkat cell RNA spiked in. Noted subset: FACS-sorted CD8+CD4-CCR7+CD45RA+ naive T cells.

The CDR3 bases are TGCGCCAGCAGTGAGCAGGGCAGCGACGAGCAGTACTTC. Amino acids: CASSEQGSDEQYF. V gene TRBV10-2 combines with J gene TRBJ2-7; D is perhaps TRBD1 (5 bases). Germline CDR1 is WSHSY and CDR2 is SAAADI. This CDR3 spans 13 amino acids. Trimming took 2 bases from V and 5 from J, leaving 10 bases between them.